The 30 T cell receptor beta chains presented below share a single source sample, sequenced in a study of blood T cell repertoires in COVID-19 (dated by TCRdb to between 2020 and 2021). The library was prepared using the immunoSEQ multiplex PCR assay. The table comes from immuneACCESS by way of TCRdb, which keeps in-frame sequences with V and J called. Part of the clones is missing from these tables; in studies checked, under half for an unresolved V gene and the rest for unknown reasons. Within this sample are 210,000 or so clones, with approximately 79% of them counted one time only. The ten largest account for roughly 5% of the sample. Material for sequencing was peripheral blood. The receptors come from a human donor in a cohort sampled during active COVID-19.

This clone has more than one count but fewer than ten. The chain recombines TRBV15 with TRBJ1-3, with 9 positions matching TRBD1. In germline, CDR1 is LNHNV, CDR2 YYDKDF (reference sequence). The CDR3 sequence is 17 residues long. V shed 6 bases, J shed 4 bases, and the junction held 13 bases outside the gene matches. The CDR3 reads CATSPPHRGREGNTIYF. Here the CDR3 DNA reads TGTGCCACCAGTCCACCTCACAGGGGGCGCGAGGGAAACACCATATATTTT.

This sequence joins TRBV18 and TRBJ2-7, with TRBD1 matching over 11 bases. CDR1 KGHSH and CDR2 LQKENI come from the germline V gene. J lost 1 base, V lost 1 base, and 9 bases had no gene match. The CDR3 length is 18 residues. CDR3 bases: TGTGCCAGCTCACCACTACCCCCCGGGACAGGGGGTTCCTACGAGCAGTACTTC. Encoded protein: CASSPLPPGTGGSYEQYF.

The gene calls are TRBV11-1 and TRBJ2-5; D is perhaps TRBD2 (6 bases). V dropped 4 bases and J dropped 6 bases, with 21 bases sitting between them. The germline gives CDR1 SGHAT, CDR2 FQDESV (reference sequence). This CDR3 has 16 residues. In DNA, the CDR3 is TGTGCCAGCAGCTCGGTCCGGGAGCTCTTCGGAAAGACCCAGTACTTC. Its protein product is CASSSVRELFGKTQYF. The full variable domain, with the rest looked up from reference TRBV11-1 and TRBJ2-5, is EAEVAQSPRYKITEKSQAVAFWCDPISGHATLYWYRQILGQGPELLVQFQDESVVDDSQLPKDRFSAERLKGVDSTLKIQPAELGDSAMYLCASSSVRELFGKTQYFGPGTRLLVL.

This clone was counted a single time. The rearrangement links TRBV28 to TRBJ2-7; TRBD2 is a possible D gene (6 bases). Germline CDR1 is MDHEN and CDR2 is SYDVKM. This CDR3 is 14 amino acids long. Trimming removed 6 bases from V and 7 bases from J, with 19 bases in between. CDR3 coding DNA: TGTGCCAGCAGGCCCGTGGAGAAACGGGGGGAGCAGTACTTC. It yields the protein CASRPVEKRGEQYF.

The chain's CDR3 is CASSLGTGASNGYTF. As DNA, the CDR3 is TGCGCCAGCAGCCTGGGGACAGGGGCCTCTAATGGCTACACCTTC. The chain couples TRBV4-3 to TRBJ1-2, with 10 bases identical to TRBD1. Germline CDR1 reads LGHNA; CDR2 reads YSLEER. This CDR3 has 15 residues. J lost 6 bases, V lost 4 bases, and 8 bases had no gene match.

The chain links TRBV7-9 to TRBJ2-2; possibly TRBD2 for D (6 bases). Germline V gene sequence: CDR1 SEHNR, CDR2 FQNEAQ (reference sequence). The V gene lost 1 base and the J gene lost 6 bases, with 12 bases spanning the gap. This CDR3 has 15 residues. CDR3 sequence (DNA): TGTGCCAGCAGCTTAGTCGGGAGTGTAGCCGGGGAGCTGTTTTTT. Translation gives CASSLVGSVAGELFF.

The V gene is TRBV12-3 or TRBV12-4, the J gene TRBJ2-3; D is undetermined. The CDR3 covers 12 residues. Trimming pared 6 bases from V and 5 bases from J, leaving 9 bases between. The CDR3 protein is CASSPRKDTQYF. The CDR3 nucleotides are TGTGCCAGCAGCCCGAGAAAAGATACGCAGTATTTT.

This chain connects TRBV3-1 (or the pseudogene TRBV3-2) to TRBJ2-1; D is ambiguous. Germline CDR1 reads LGHDT; CDR2 reads YNNKEL (reference sequence). The CDR3 has 13 amino acids. Trimming left V 1 base short and J 8 bases short, with 9 bases between. The CDR3 DNA follows: TGTGCCAGCAGCCAAGTGGCCGGGTATGAGCAGTTCTTC. It yields the protein CASSQVAGYEQFF.

This clone was observed a handful of times. V usage is TRBV27 and J usage is TRBJ1-1; possibly TRBD1 for D (6 bases). In germline, CDR1 is MNHEY, CDR2 SMNVEV (reference sequence). Between the trimmed V and J ends, which lost 5 bases and 5 bases, there was a span of 12 bases. This CDR3 has 13 amino acids. The CDR3 sequence: CASSAQGRTEAFF. CDR3 nucleotide sequence: TGTGCCAGCAGTGCACAGGGAAGAACTGAAGCTTTCTTT.

The rearrangement links TRBV15 to TRBJ2-1; 8 bases are shared with TRBD2. The CDR3 is made up of 16 amino acids. In germline, CDR1 is LNHNV, CDR2 YYDKDF (reference sequence). The J segment lost 7 bases and the V segment lost 6 bases, leaving 14 bases of the junction unmatched. CDR3 protein: CATSHPPMAGGNEQFF. CDR3 nucleotide sequence: TGTGCCACCAGTCACCCTCCCATGGCGGGAGGAAATGAGCAGTTCTTC. Using reference TRBV15 and TRBJ2-1 for the parts outside the CDR3, the full variable domain is DAMVIQNPRYQVTQFGKPVTLSCSQTLNHNVMYWYQQKSSQAPKLLFHYYDKDFNNEADTPDNFQSRRPNTSFCFLDIRSPGLGDTAMYLCATSHPPMAGGNEQFFGPGTRLTVL.

V usage is TRBV7-9 and J usage is TRBJ1-2; maybe TRBD1 (5 bases). There are 15 residues in the CDR3. CDR1 and CDR2 from the germline V gene are SEHNR and FQNEAQ (reference sequence). V was clipped by 0 bases and J by 1 base, with 9 bases between them. Here the CDR3 DNA reads TGTGCCAGCAGCTTAGCGCAGGGCTTTAACTATGGCTACACCTTC. Translated: CASSLAQGFNYGYTF.

This clone was recorded once. Distinct nucleotide sequences in the sample also encode this CDR3. The chain recombines TRBV24-1 with TRBJ2-7, with TRBD1 identical over 11 bases. The V gene end was trimmed by 2 bases and the J gene end by 4 bases; junction bases not matched to a gene: 3. This CDR3 is 15 amino acids long. Germline V gene sequence: CDR1 KGHDR, CDR2 SFDVKD. In nucleotides, the CDR3 is TGTGCCACCAGTGATTCCGGGACAGGGGGATACGAGCAGTACTTC. Protein sequence: CATSDSGTGGYEQYF.

The J gene is TRBJ2-1, the V gene TRBV30; TRBD1 might be the D (5 bases). V was shortened by 3 bases and J by 10 bases, with 13 bases between the two germline ends. The length of the CDR3 is 12 residues. Germline V lookup: CDR1 GTSNPN, CDR2 SVGIG (reference sequence). The CDR3 is CAWSRVPKEQFF. In DNA form, the CDR3 reads TGTGCCTGGAGCAGGGTACCTAAAGAGCAGTTCTTC.

This chain connects TRBV27 to TRBJ1-2; a possible D gene is TRBD1 (6 bases). Trimming removed 0 bases at V and 7 bases at J, with 21 bases between. Germline V gene lookup returns CDR1 MNHEY and CDR2 SMNVEV (reference sequence). This CDR3 region has 17 residues. In DNA, the CDR3 is TGTGCCAGCAGTTTATCCAGTCAGGCAGGGGTCGTCGGTGGCTACACCTTC. Translating gives CASSLSSQAGVVGGYTF.

This chain links TRBV6-2 or TRBV6-3 with TRBJ2-3, with 10 bases that match TRBD2. The germline V gene encodes CDR1 MNHEY and CDR2 SVGEGT. This CDR3 has 16 amino acids. V shed 2 bases, J shed 2 bases, and the junction held 4 bases outside the gene matches. The DNA for the CDR3 is TGTGCCAGCAGTTACCCACTAGCGGGGTACACAGATACGCAGTATTTT. Amino acids: CASSYPLAGYTDTQYF.

V gene TRBV4-3 combines with J gene TRBJ2-3; 13 bases agree with TRBD2. J was trimmed by 1 base and V by 4 bases; bases with no gene match: 2. The CDR3 loop spans 16 amino acids. CDR1 and CDR2 (germline): LGHNA, YSLEER. CDR3 in amino acids: CASSPGLAGGTDTQYF. CDR3 bases: TGCGCCAGCAGCCCAGGACTAGCGGGAGGCACAGATACGCAGTATTTT.

The genes are TRBV3-1 (or the pseudogene TRBV3-2) and TRBJ2-3; 12 positions match TRBD2. The CDR3 has 15 amino acids. Germline CDR1 and CDR2: LGHDT and YNNKEL (reference sequence). Trimming took 0 bases from V and 5 from J; bases not matched to a gene: 0. This CDR3 reads CASSQETSGRDTQYF. Here the CDR3 DNA reads TGTGCCAGCAGCCAAGAGACTAGCGGGAGAGATACGCAGTATTTT.

The V call is TRBV19, the J call TRBJ2-7; TRBD1 aligns across 7 bases. The CDR3 spans 15 residues. Germline trimming cut 5 bases from V and 3 bases from J; bases unmatched to any gene: 10. The V gene's germline CDR1 is LNHDA and CDR2 SQIVND (reference sequence). The CDR3 spells CASSATGTEVYEQYF. DNA of the CDR3: TGTGCCAGTAGTGCCACCGGGACAGAAGTCTACGAGCAGTACTTC. Full variable domain (missing parts from reference TRBV19 and TRBJ2-7): DGGITQSPKYLFRKEGQNVTLSCEQNLNHDAMYWYRQDPGQGLRLIYYSQIVNDFQKGDIAEGYSVSREKKESFPLTVTSAQKNPTAFYLCASSATGTEVYEQYFGPGTRLTVT.

A few counts support this clone. The CDR3 spells CATSRDPATSGLYNEQFF. CDR3 coding DNA: TGTGCCACCAGCAGAGATCCGGCGACTAGCGGTCTATACAATGAGCAGTTCTTC. The chain employs TRBV15 and TRBJ2-1; 9 bases line up with TRBD2. CDR3 length equals 18 residues. CDR1 LNHNV and CDR2 YYDKDF come from the germline V gene (reference sequence). Unmatched junction bases numbered 10, after V lost 0 bases and J lost 4 bases.

J is TRBJ2-5 and V is TRBV11-2, with unresolved D. The germline V gene encodes CDR1 SGHAT and CDR2 FQNNGV. The V and J ends lost 1 base and 5 bases respectively, with 11 bases between them. CDR3 size: 14 residues. CDR3 nucleotide sequence: TGTGCCAGCAGCTTAGCCCAGTGGTGGGAGACCCAGTACTTC. It yields the protein CASSLAQWWETQYF.

The rearrangement joins TRBV28 to TRBJ1-6; D is undetermined. The V end was cut by 5 bases, the J end by 5 bases, with 13 bases between. From germline, CDR1 is MDHEN and CDR2 SYDVKM. The CDR3 covers 15 residues. The CDR3 spells CASSRRQTNNSPLHF. CDR3 coding DNA: TGTGCCAGCAGTCGCAGGCAAACAAATAATTCACCCCTCCACTTT.

The rearrangement links TRBV7-9 to TRBJ2-5, with 8 bases lining up with TRBD2. V shed 5 bases and J 1 base; nucleotides not matched to a gene: 6. CDR3 length: 15 amino acids. Per germline, CDR1 SEHNR and CDR2 FQNEAQ (reference sequence). The CDR3 DNA reads TGTGCCAGCAGCGGCGGGGGGATCGGCCAAGAGACCCAGTACTTC. Translating gives CASSGGGIGQETQYF.

This chain uses TRBV4-1 with TRBJ1-2, with 9 positions matching TRBD1. V gave up 1 base and J gave up 0 bases; unmatched junction bases: 6. Germline V lookup: CDR1 MGHRA, CDR2 YSYEKL. CDR3 length: 17 amino acids. The CDR3 spells CASSQGRGQGPNYGYTF. Written as DNA, the CDR3 is TGCGCCAGCAGCCAAGGTCGAGGACAGGGGCCTAACTATGGCTACACCTTC.

J is TRBJ2-7 and V is TRBV5-1, with a weak D call TRBD2 (6 bases). V shed 0 bases and J shed 2 bases, with 9 bases lying between them. CDR1 and CDR2 (germline): SGHRS, YFSETQ. The CDR3 consists of 14 residues. The CDR3 sequence: CASSLAEGPYEQYF. DNA of the CDR3: TGCGCCAGCAGCTTGGCGGAGGGGCCCTACGAGCAGTACTTC.

The rearrangement uses TRBV10-3 and TRBJ2-1; TRBD2 might be the D (5 bases). V lost 3 bases, J lost 12 bases, and 12 bases lay in between. The CDR3 spans 12 residues. Germline assignment: CDR1 ENHRY and CDR2 SYGVKD. This CDR3 reads CAISDSRSGQFF. CDR3 nucleotides: TGTGCCATCAGTGACTCCCGAAGCGGGCAGTTCTTC.

V is TRBV29-1 and J is TRBJ2-7; no clear D gene. CDR1 and CDR2 from the germline V gene are SQVTM and ANQGSEA. V lost 2 bases, J lost 3 bases, and 5 bases lay in between. The length of the CDR3 is 11 residues. DNA of the CDR3: TGCAGCGTTGAAATCGGCTACGAGCAGTACTTC. Its protein product is CSVEIGYEQYF.

This chain connects TRBV30 to TRBJ1-1, with a weak D call TRBD1 (5 bases). Per germline, CDR1 GTSNPN and CDR2 SVGIG (reference sequence). V was pared by 1 base and J by 2 bases, with 11 bases between. This CDR3 is built from 14 residues. CDR3 sequence (DNA): TGTGCCTGGAGTGCACACAGGAGAAACACTGAAGCTTTCTTT. Translated: CAWSAHRRNTEAFF.

V is TRBV6-2 or TRBV6-3 and J is TRBJ2-7; D is possibly TRBD1 (5 bases). The CDR3 has 14 residues. Germline loops: CDR1 MNHEY, CDR2 SVGEGT. Trimming shortened V by 2 bases and J by 3 bases, and 11 bases separated the two germline ends. For the CDR3, the DNA is TGTGCCAGCAGTTACAGGGGAATGAGCTACGAGCAGTACTTC. Translation: CASSYRGMSYEQYF.

This clone occurred once. The gene calls are TRBV29-1 and TRBJ1-1, with D tentatively TRBD1 (5 bases). Germline lookup yields CDR1 SQVTM and CDR2 ANQGSEA. CDR3 length equals 12 residues. The germline V and J ends were trimmed by 4 bases and 2 bases, with 8 bases remaining between them. CDR3 protein: CSVVGGNTEAFF. The CDR3 DNA reads TGCAGCGTTGTGGGGGGTAACACTGAAGCTTTCTTT. The variable domain in full, completed from reference TRBV29-1 and TRBJ1-1, reads SAVISQKPSRDICQRGTSLTIQCQVDSQVTMMFWYRQQPGQSLTLIATANQGSEATYESGFVIDKFPISRPNLTFSTLTVSNMSPEDSSIYLCSVVGGNTEAFFGQGTRLTVV.

The chain uses TRBV3-1 (or the pseudogene TRBV3-2) and TRBJ1-3; TRBD1 agrees at 7 bases. This CDR3 region has 14 residues. V gave up 4 bases and J gave up 5 bases; unmatched junction bases: 5. Germline V CDR1 and CDR2: LGHDT, YNNKEL (reference sequence). This chain's CDR3 is CASSPTGPRNTIYF. The CDR3 DNA sequence: TGTGCCAGCAGCCCGACAGGGCCCAGAAACACCATATATTTT.